The next 11 T cell receptor beta chains were all read from a single sample in a study of post-analysis software for immune sequencing data. Study-wide results and limits: Patients had higher frequencies than controls of a handful of TRBV segments, including TRBV5-6, TRBV5-1 and TRBV20-1.

Antigens for these TCRs are unknown. Sequencing libraries made from TCR beta cDNA carried unique molecular identifiers. TCRdb reprocessed the PCR reads via MiXCR and lists one record per CDR3 protein. The sample shows 800,000 to 950,000 distinct CDR3 sequences, roughly half of them seen only once. Material: blood. These receptors all come from a girl aged 5 to 17 with multiple sclerosis.

The V gene is TRBV5-1, the J gene TRBJ2-5; TRBD1 aligns across 8 bases. With V trimmed by 5 bases and J by 4 bases, 7 bases remained unmatched. Germline lookup yields CDR1 SGHRS and CDR2 YFSETQ. This CDR3 spans 14 amino acids. Here the CDR3 reads CASRDITGGETQYF. Written as DNA, the CDR3 is TGCGCCAGCAGGGATATTACAGGGGGAGAGACCCAGTACTTC.

In this sample, this clonotype turned up once. The rearrangement links TRBV4-1 to TRBJ2-1, with 7 nucleotides matching TRBD2. This CDR3 spans 14 amino acids. Germline CDR1 and CDR2: MGHRA and YSYEKL. J was trimmed by 7 bases and V by 3 bases; bases with no gene match: 6. CDR3 sequence: CASSHRLAGNEQFF. CDR3 DNA: TGCGCCAGCAGCCACAGACTAGCAGGGAATGAGCAGTTCTTC.

V gene TRBV5-1 combines with J gene TRBJ2-5; 10 bases are a match to TRBD1. CDR1 and CDR2 (germline): SGHRS, YFSETQ. The CDR3 sequence is 16 residues long. V shed 0 bases, J shed 3 bases, and the junction held 5 bases outside the gene matches. The CDR3 region has the DNA TGCGCCAGCAGCTTGGAGCCCGGGACAGGGGAAGAGACCCAGTACTTC. The encoded protein is CASSLEPGTGEETQYF.

The V gene is TRBV29-1, the J gene TRBJ2-7; TRBD1 might be the D (6 bases). With the DNA end fitting TRBJ2-5 better, the J assignment may be wrong. The CDR3 sequence is 12 residues long. Per the germline V gene, CDR1 is SQVTM and CDR2 is ANQGSEA. The CDR3 region is CSVAGTRETQYF. DNA for the CDR3: TGCAGCGTCGCCGGGACAAGGGAGACCCAGTACTTC.

For the CDR3, the DNA is TGTGCCAGCAGCTCCCGGGGGAATGGGGCGGAAAAACTGTTTTTT. This translates into CASSSRGNGAEKLFF. The J gene is TRBJ1-4, the V gene TRBV12-3 or TRBV12-4; TRBD1 might be the D (5 bases). The CDR3 loop spans 15 amino acids. Trimming stripped 6 bases from V and 8 bases from J, with 19 bases between.

The CDR3 spells CASSVTGTDNQNTEAFF. The CDR3 DNA follows: TGTGCCAGCAGCGTGACCGGGACAGACAATCAGAACACTGAAGCTTTCTTT. The chain links TRBV9 to TRBJ1-1, with TRBD1 identical over 7 bases. This CDR3 region has 17 residues. The J segment lost 1 base and the V segment lost 2 bases, leaving 11 bases of the junction unmatched. Germline V gives CDR1 SGDLS, CDR2 YYNGEE.

V gene TRBV9 combines with J gene TRBJ2-2; 7 nucleotides agree with TRBD2. Germline V gene data show CDR1 as SGDLS and CDR2 as YYNGEE. This CDR3 has 15 residues. V lost 3 bases, J lost 5 bases, and 7 bases stayed unmatched. CDR3 in DNA: TGTGCCAGCAGCGCTCGGACTAGTCGAACCGGGGAGCTGTTTTTT. It is translated as CASSARTSRTGELFF. Supplemented by reference TRBV9 and TRBJ2-2, the full variable domain reads DSGVTQTPKHLITATGQRVTLRCSPRSGDLSVYWYQQSLDQGLQFLIQYYNGEERAKGNILERFSAQQFPDLHSELNLSSLELGDSALYFCASSARTSRTGELFFGEGSRLTVL.

The chain joins TRBV10-2 to TRBJ2-3; D may be TRBD2 (7 bases). V dropped 7 bases and J dropped 4 bases, with 12 bases sitting between them. This CDR3 is 13 amino acids long. Germline CDR1 is WSHSY and CDR2 is SAAADI. For the CDR3, the DNA is TGCGCCAGCAAGGGGGGGCAATCAGATACGCAGTATTTT. Translation gives CASKGGQSDTQYF.

There are a few counts of this clonotype. This chain joins TRBV5-1 and TRBJ2-5, with D perhaps matching TRBD1 (5 bases). The end of the DNA is better explained by TRBJ2-7, so the J call may be wrong. The CDR3 sequence is 15 residues long. The germline V gene encodes CDR1 SGHRS and CDR2 YFSETQ. The CDR3 loop is CASSSLGQQAYEQYF. CDR3 DNA: TGCGCCAGCAGCTCTCTGGGGCAGCAAGCCTACGAGCAGTACTTC.

This clonotype occurred a few times. The chain uses TRBV20-1 and TRBJ2-6; D is unresolved. V shed 6 bases and J shed 2 bases, with 8 bases lying between them. CDR3 size: 13 residues. CDR1 and CDR2 (germline): DFQATT, SNEGSKA (reference sequence). In nucleotides, the CDR3 is TGCAGTGCGGGGTCTGCTGGGGCCAACGTCCTGACTTTC. This gives the protein CSAGSAGANVLTF.

This clonotype was picked up a small number of times. The V and J genes are TRBV20-1 and TRBJ1-1; D is unclear. The germline V and J ends were trimmed by 1 base and 1 base, with 10 bases remaining between them. CDR1 is DFQATT and CDR2 is SNEGSKA in the germline V gene (reference sequence). The CDR3 totals 14 residues. The DNA for the CDR3 is TGCAGTGCTAGAGCCGGGCGCGGGAACACTGAAGCTTTCTTT. Its translation: CSARAGRGNTEAFF.